This TCR beta chain was recovered during a study of T cells of healthy individuals. TCRdb used MiXCR to reprocess the 5' RACE reads, holding one entry per CDR3 protein. The repertoire consists of about 82,000 distinct CDR3 sequences, with roughly 5.1% occurring once and the leading ten covering about 7.5%. This clonotype was seen at least ten times. J lost 9 bases, V lost 3 bases, and 12 bases had no gene match. Germline CDR1 SQVTM, CDR2 ANQGSEA. The CDR3 is 15 amino acids. The source is a female donor in good health. The chain is built from TRBV29-1 and TRBJ2-1, with 9 bases matching TRBD1. In DNA form, the CDR3 reads TGCAGCGTTGAGGGAAGACAGGGGGAAGTCGGTGAGCAGTTCTTC. Translated, it gives CSVEGRQGEVGEQFF.